These 26 T cell receptor beta chains share one sample of origin, sequenced in a study of graft-versus-host responses after intestinal transplantation. TCRdb keeps only in-frame clones here, not all; method: immunoSEQ multiplex PCR. Of 9,500 to 12,000 clones in the sample, around four fifths are singletons; the top ten hold 8% to 10%. Processing of graft tissue released intraepithelial and lamina propria lymphocytes. The specimen was ileum tissue, collected 23 days after intestinal transplant. These receptors originate from a human patient who received an intestinal transplant, so some T cells may come from the graft donor.

The V call is TRBV7-9, the J call TRBJ1-2; perhaps TRBD1 as D (6 bases). Germline V gene sequence: CDR1 SEHNR, CDR2 FQNEAQ (reference sequence). With 3 bases removed from V and 6 bases from J, the gap between germline ends came to 14 bases. This CDR3 has 14 amino acids. The CDR3 DNA reads as TGTGCCAGCAGCTTGAGGGGGGAAGAGGATGGCTACACCTTC. Its protein is CASSLRGEEDGYTF. The variable domain in full, completed from reference TRBV7-9 and TRBJ1-2, reads DTGVSQNPRHKITKRGQNVTFRCDPISEHNRLYWYRQTLGQGPEFLTYFQNEAQLEKSRLLSDRFSAERPKGSFSTLEIQRTEQGDSAMYLCASSLRGEEDGYTFGSGTRLTVV.

The chain combines TRBV2 with TRBJ2-5, with 10 bases matching TRBD2. The DNA end lines up better with TRBJ2-7; the J call may be wrong. Germline CDR1 and CDR2: SNHLY and FYNNEI. The CDR3 is 13 amino acids. The CDR3 loop reads CASSPSGGREQYF. CDR3 DNA: TGTGCCAGCAGTCCTAGCGGGGGTCGCGAGCAGTACTTC.

The V gene is TRBV4-2, the J gene TRBJ2-7; perhaps TRBD1 as D (6 bases). CDR3 length: 16 amino acids. CDR1 LGHNA and CDR2 YNFKEQ come from the germline V gene. V shed 2 bases and J shed 1 base, with 15 bases lying between them. The CDR3 nucleotides read TGTGCCAGCAGCCAACTGACGGGACAAGTGTCCTACGAGCAGTACTTC. Protein sequence: CASSQLTGQVSYEQYF.

J is TRBJ2-7 and V is TRBV6-5, with 11 bases aligning to TRBD1. The V gene end was trimmed by 5 bases and the J gene end by 6 bases; junction bases not matched to a gene: 3. Germline CDR1 is MNHEY and CDR2 is SVGAGI. The CDR3 sequence is 13 residues long. CDR3 sequence reads: CASSPDRGLEQYF. CDR3 coding DNA: TGTGCCAGCAGTCCGGACAGGGGGCTCGAGCAGTACTTC.

The rearrangement joins TRBV7-2 to TRBJ1-5, with D possibly matching TRBD1 (5 bases). Trimming removed 4 bases at V and 3 bases at J, with 13 bases between. CDR1 and CDR2 (germline): SGHTA, FQGNSA. The CDR3 totals 15 residues. CDR3: CASSSEQVYNQPQHF. In DNA form, the CDR3 reads TGTGCCAGCAGCTCCGAACAGGTCTACAATCAGCCCCAGCATTTT.

The rearrangement uses TRBV2 and TRBJ2-1; D assignment may be TRBD1 or TRBD2 (5 bases each). CDR1 and CDR2 (germline): SNHLY, FYNNEI. There are 15 residues in the CDR3. Trimming cost V 0 bases and J 4 bases, with 10 bases left between them. The DNA for the CDR3 is TGTGCCAGCAGTGAAGCTGGGACGTCGTACAATGAGCAGTTCTTC. Amino acids: CASSEAGTSYNEQFF.

This clone was recorded only once. The CDR3 region is CASSVVSSGLYNEQFF. CDR3 nucleotides: TGTGCCAGCAGCGTCGTCAGTAGCGGCCTATACAATGAGCAGTTCTTC. The chain recombines TRBV9 with TRBJ2-1; D is perhaps TRBD2 (6 bases). Germline V gene sequence: CDR1 SGDLS, CDR2 YYNGEE. CDR3 length equals 16 residues. V lost 2 bases, J lost 4 bases, and 16 bases lay in between.

The chain carries TRBV2 and TRBJ2-1; 12 bases align to TRBD2. This CDR3 comprises 15 residues. Germline V gene sequence: CDR1 SNHLY, CDR2 FYNNEI. The J segment lost 8 bases and the V segment lost 2 bases, leaving 4 bases of the junction unmatched. CDR3: CASSELAGGPHEQFF. The CDR3 region has the DNA TGTGCCAGCAGTGAACTAGCGGGAGGGCCCCATGAGCAGTTCTTC.

The chain carries TRBV19 and TRBJ1-2, with 7 bases fitting TRBD1. The CDR3 loop spans 15 amino acids. J lost 5 bases, V lost 5 bases, and 11 bases had no gene match. Germline values: CDR1 LNHDA, CDR2 SQIVND (reference sequence). The CDR3, as DNA: TGTGCCAGTAGTCAAGGGACAGCTGAGACTTATGGCTACACCTTC. It specifies CASSQGTAETYGYTF.

The chain employs TRBV21-1 and TRBJ2-5; no check of the table's D call, TRBD2, against the DNA was made. TRBV21-1 constitutes a pseudogene. There are 16 residues in the CDR3. CDR3 sequence reads: CASSKERGGGLETQYF. In nucleotides, the CDR3 is TGTGCCAGCAGCAAAGAGAGGGGGGGAGGGCTAGAGACCCAGTACTTC.

DNA of the CDR3: TGTGCCAGCAGTTACGGGACAGGGAGAGAGACCCAGTACTTC. Its protein is CASSYGTGRETQYF. The V call is TRBV6-5, the J call TRBJ2-5; TRBD1 matches 9 bases. V trimming: 2 bases; J trimming: 4 bases; junction bases outside the gene matches: 2. The germline V gene has CDR1 MNHEY and CDR2 SVGAGI. This CDR3 is built from 14 residues.

The genes are TRBV4-2 and TRBJ2-1; D might be TRBD2 (5 bases). The V and J ends lost 0 bases and 5 bases respectively, with 8 bases between them. CDR1 and CDR2 (germline): LGHNA, YNFKEQ. The CDR3 extends over 14 amino acids. CDR3 in amino acids: CASSQDPSNNEQFF. The CDR3 DNA follows: TGTGCCAGCAGCCAAGATCCTAGCAACAATGAGCAGTTCTTC.

The chain carries TRBV6-1 and TRBJ1-2; no definite D call. The CDR3 loop spans 13 amino acids. V dropped 6 bases and J dropped 2 bases, with 10 bases sitting between them. Germline CDR1 is MNHNS and CDR2 is SASEGT. The CDR3 loop is CASRMTPNYGYTF. The DNA for the CDR3 is TGTGCCAGCAGGATGACACCCAACTATGGCTACACCTTC.

This clone turned up a few times. The V call is TRBV28, the J call TRBJ1-4; no firm D call. Germline lookup yields CDR1 MDHEN and CDR2 SYDVKM. V dropped 3 bases and J dropped 2 bases, with 10 bases sitting between them. There are 15 residues in the CDR3. The CDR3 sequence is CASSFLAATNEKLFF. The CDR3 coding sequence is TGTGCCAGCAGTTTTCTGGCTGCGACTAATGAAAAACTGTTTTTT.

For this clone: This sample includes further DNA sequences coding for the same CDR3. The CDR3 region is CASSPPFGGGGEQYF. The CDR3 region has the DNA TGTGCCAGCAGCCCCCCCTTTGGGGGCGGGGGGGAGCAGTACTTC. The chain uses TRBV9 and TRBJ2-7; 8 bases are a match to TRBD2. V shed 4 bases, J shed 7 bases, and the junction held 13 bases outside the gene matches. From germline, CDR1 is SGDLS and CDR2 YYNGEE. This CDR3 is built from 15 residues.

This chain links TRBV4-3 with TRBJ2-3; 8 bases agree with TRBD2. The CDR3 extends over 18 amino acids. Trimming removed 1 base from V and 2 bases from J; junction bases left unmatched: 11. Germline values: CDR1 LGHNA, CDR2 YSLEER. The CDR3 reads CASSQVPASGYPTDTQYF. The CDR3, as DNA: TGCGCCAGCAGCCAAGTTCCGGCTAGCGGGTATCCCACAGATACGCAGTATTTT.

This chain uses TRBV7-8 with TRBJ1-6; the match to TRBD1 covers 7 bases. Trimming at V came to 0 bases and at J to 6 bases, leaving 2 bases not matched to a gene. From germline, CDR1 is SGHVS and CDR2 FQNEAQ. The CDR3 contains 15 residues. The CDR3 sequence: CASSLAGTANSPLHF. The CDR3 bases are TGTGCCAGCAGCTTAGCAGGGACAGCTAATTCACCCCTCCACTTT.

This sequence joins TRBV7-2 and TRBJ2-7; TRBD1 aligns across 12 bases. V dropped 9 bases and J dropped 4; count of bases not matched to a gene: 7. CDR1 and CDR2 from the germline V gene are SGHTA and FQGNSA. This CDR3 has 14 residues. CDR3 in amino acids: CASSPGQGAYEQYF. The CDR3, as DNA: TGTGCCAGTTCACCGGGACAGGGGGCTTACGAGCAGTACTTC.

The chain uses TRBV6-5 and TRBJ1-1; possibly TRBD1 for D (5 bases). Germline CDR1 and CDR2: MNHEY and SVGAGI. The V and J ends lost 6 bases and 1 base respectively, with 9 bases between them. The CDR3 sequence is 13 residues long. The CDR3 coding sequence is TGTGCCAGCAGCAGGGTGGAGAACACTGAAGCTTTCTTT. It translates to CASSRVENTEAFF.

The chain has TRBV9 and TRBJ2-2; no reliable D call. The CDR3 consists of 12 residues. The germline CDR1 and CDR2 sequences are SGDLS and YYNGEE. Trimming took off 1 base at V and 6 bases at J, with 4 bases between the two ends. In DNA form, the CDR3 reads TGTGCCAGCAGCGTACCCCCCGGGGAGCTGTTTTTT. As protein: CASSVPPGELFF. Using reference TRBV9 and TRBJ2-2 for the parts outside the CDR3, the full variable domain is DSGVTQTPKHLITATGQRVTLRCSPRSGDLSVYWYQQSLDQGLQFLIQYYNGEERAKGNILERFSAQQFPDLHSELNLSSLELGDSALYFCASSVPPGELFFGEGSRLTVL.

The chain combines TRBV7-3 with TRBJ1-6; D is uncertain. In germline, CDR1 is SGHTA, CDR2 FQGTGA. V was trimmed by 1 base and J by 7 bases, leaving 8 bases between them. CDR3 length: 14 amino acids. The CDR3 nucleotides read TGTGCCAGCAGCTTAAACGGGGTGAATTCACCCCTCCACTTT. This codes for CASSLNGVNSPLHF.

This chain links TRBV10-3 with TRBJ1-1; D is uncertain. V gave up 4 bases and J gave up 5 bases, with 14 bases separating them. This CDR3 is 14 amino acids long. Per the germline V gene, CDR1 is ENHRY and CDR2 is SYGVKD. CDR3 sequence: CAISAEQFRTEAFF. For the CDR3, the DNA is TGTGCCATCAGTGCTGAACAGTTTAGGACTGAAGCTTTCTTT.

The chain recombines TRBV4-1 with TRBJ2-7; TRBD1 matches at 12 bases. The length of the CDR3 is 16 residues. The V gene's germline CDR1 is MGHRA and CDR2 YSYEKL. V dropped 4 bases and J dropped 6; count of bases not matched to a gene: 10. CDR3 residues: CASSRGGDRGLLEQYF. DNA of the CDR3: TGCGCCAGCAGCCGCGGAGGGGACAGGGGGCTTCTCGAGCAGTACTTC.

The V and J genes are TRBV7-9 and TRBJ1-5; 8 bases map to TRBD1. The J segment lost 0 bases and the V segment lost 3 bases, leaving 1 base of the junction unmatched. Germline CDR1 reads SEHNR; CDR2 reads FQNEAQ (reference sequence). The CDR3 is 15 amino acids. For the CDR3, the DNA is TGTGCCAGCAGCTTGGGACAGGTTAGCAATCAGCCCCAGCATTTT. Protein sequence: CASSLGQVSNQPQHF.

The gene calls are TRBV4-1 and TRBJ2-1, with 8 bases identical to TRBD2. The germline V gene encodes CDR1 MGHRA and CDR2 YSYEKL. The CDR3 totals 19 residues. The V and J ends lost 1 base and 5 bases, in that order; junction bases with no gene match: 16. The CDR3 here is CASSQVSAGVAARNNEQFF. CDR3 sequence (DNA): TGCGCCAGCAGCCAAGTGTCAGCGGGAGTTGCGGCGCGAAACAATGAGCAGTTCTTC.

This CDR3 is CASSLGAGLTYEQYF. The CDR3, as DNA: TGTGCCAGCAGCTTAGGAGCGGGGCTTACCTACGAGCAGTACTTC. The genes are TRBV11-3 and TRBJ2-7; TRBD2 agrees at 7 bases. The trim removed 1 base at V and 2 bases at J, leaving 5 bases unmatched. The CDR3 runs to 15 residues. The germline gives CDR1 SGHNT, CDR2 YENEEA.